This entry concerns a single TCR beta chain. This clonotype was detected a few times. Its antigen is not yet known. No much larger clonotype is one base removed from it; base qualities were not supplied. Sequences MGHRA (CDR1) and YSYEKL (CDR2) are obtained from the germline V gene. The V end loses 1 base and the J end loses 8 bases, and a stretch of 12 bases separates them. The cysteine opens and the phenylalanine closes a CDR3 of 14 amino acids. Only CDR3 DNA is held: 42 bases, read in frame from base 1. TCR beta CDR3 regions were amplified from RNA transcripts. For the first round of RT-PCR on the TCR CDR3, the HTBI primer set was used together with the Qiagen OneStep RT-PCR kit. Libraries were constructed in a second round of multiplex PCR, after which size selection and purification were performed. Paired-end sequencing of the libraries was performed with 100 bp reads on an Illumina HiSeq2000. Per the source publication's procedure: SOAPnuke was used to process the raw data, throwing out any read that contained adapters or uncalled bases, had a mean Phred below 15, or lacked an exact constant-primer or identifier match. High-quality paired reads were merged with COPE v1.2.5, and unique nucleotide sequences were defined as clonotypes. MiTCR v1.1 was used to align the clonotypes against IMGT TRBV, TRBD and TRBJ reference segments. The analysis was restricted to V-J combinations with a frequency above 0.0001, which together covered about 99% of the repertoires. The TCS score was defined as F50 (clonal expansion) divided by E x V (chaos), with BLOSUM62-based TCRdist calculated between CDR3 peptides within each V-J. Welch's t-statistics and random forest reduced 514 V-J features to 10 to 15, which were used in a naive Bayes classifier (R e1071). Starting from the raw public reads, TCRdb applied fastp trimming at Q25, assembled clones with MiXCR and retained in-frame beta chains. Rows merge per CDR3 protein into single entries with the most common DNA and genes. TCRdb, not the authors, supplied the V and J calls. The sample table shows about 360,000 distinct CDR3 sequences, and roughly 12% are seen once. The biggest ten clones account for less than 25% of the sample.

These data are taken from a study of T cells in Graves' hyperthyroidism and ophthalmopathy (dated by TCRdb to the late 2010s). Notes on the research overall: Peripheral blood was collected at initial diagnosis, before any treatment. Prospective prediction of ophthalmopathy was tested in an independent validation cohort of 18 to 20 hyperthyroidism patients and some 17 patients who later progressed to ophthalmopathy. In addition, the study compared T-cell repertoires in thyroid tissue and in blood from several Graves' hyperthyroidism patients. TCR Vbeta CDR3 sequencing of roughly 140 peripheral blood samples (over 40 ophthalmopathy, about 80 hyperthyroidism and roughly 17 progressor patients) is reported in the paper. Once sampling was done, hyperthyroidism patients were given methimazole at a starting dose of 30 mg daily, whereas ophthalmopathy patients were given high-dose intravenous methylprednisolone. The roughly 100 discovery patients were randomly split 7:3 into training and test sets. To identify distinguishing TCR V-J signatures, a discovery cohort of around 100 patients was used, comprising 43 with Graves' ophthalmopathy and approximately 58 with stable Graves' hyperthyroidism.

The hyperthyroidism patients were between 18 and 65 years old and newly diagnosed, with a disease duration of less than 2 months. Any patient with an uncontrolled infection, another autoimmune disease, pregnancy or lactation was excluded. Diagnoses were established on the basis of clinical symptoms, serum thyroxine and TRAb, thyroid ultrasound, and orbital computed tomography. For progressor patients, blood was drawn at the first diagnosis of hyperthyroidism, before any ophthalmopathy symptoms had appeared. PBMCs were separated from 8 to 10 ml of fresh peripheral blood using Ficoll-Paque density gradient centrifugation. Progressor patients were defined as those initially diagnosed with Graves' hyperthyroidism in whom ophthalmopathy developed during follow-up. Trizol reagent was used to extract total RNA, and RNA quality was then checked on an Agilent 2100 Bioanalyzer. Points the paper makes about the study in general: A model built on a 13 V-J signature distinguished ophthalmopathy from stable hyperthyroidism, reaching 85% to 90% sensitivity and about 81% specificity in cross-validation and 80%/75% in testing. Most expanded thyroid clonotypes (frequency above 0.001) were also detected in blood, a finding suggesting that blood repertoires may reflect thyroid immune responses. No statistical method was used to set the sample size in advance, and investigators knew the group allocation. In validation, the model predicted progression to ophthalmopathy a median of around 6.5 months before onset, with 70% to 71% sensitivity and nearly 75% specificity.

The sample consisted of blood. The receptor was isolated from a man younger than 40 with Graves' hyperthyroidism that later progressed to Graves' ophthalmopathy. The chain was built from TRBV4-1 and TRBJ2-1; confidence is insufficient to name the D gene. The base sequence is TGCGCCAGCAGCCAAGGCTCGAGACCCGATGAGCAGTTCTTC. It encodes CASSQGSRPDEQFF.